These 29 T cell receptor beta chains were all obtained from the same sample, sequenced in a study of graft-versus-host responses after intestinal transplantation. Data came from immunoSEQ multiplex PCR; TCRdb stores just in-frame clones and leaves some out. The data contain nearly 90,000 clones, 75% to 90% of them seen just once; the ten biggest clones take up about a sixth. For these receptors, no antigen is known. The sample here was unstimulated CD8+ T cells sorted from spleen or lymph node cells, taken before intestinal transplant. These receptors were taken from a human donor who received an intestinal transplant.

Here the CDR3 reads CASLSLSTSYEQYF. In DNA form, the CDR3 reads TGTGCCAGCCTATCTCTCTCTACCTCCTACGAGCAGTACTTC. This rearrangement joins TRBV6-1 to TRBJ2-7; D unclear. The V gene's germline CDR1 is MNHNS and CDR2 SASEGT. The CDR3 has 14 amino acids. Trimming left V 8 bases short and J 0 bases short, with 14 bases between.

The rearrangement joins TRBV6-5 to TRBJ2-7; TRBD1 agrees at 7 bases. The CDR3 spans 13 residues. The V segment lost 5 bases and the J segment 5 bases; nucleotides outside the gene matches: 6. CDR1 is MNHEY, CDR2 SVGAGI, per germline. CDR3 nucleotides: TGTGCCAGCAGTATACAGGGGCTCCACGAGCAGTACTTC. Encoded protein: CASSIQGLHEQYF.

This clone was detected only a few times. J is TRBJ2-7 and V is TRBV27; perhaps TRBD1 as D (5 bases). Germline loops: CDR1 MNHEY, CDR2 SMNVEV (reference sequence). V was shortened by 2 bases and J by 7 bases, with 12 bases between the two germline ends. This CDR3 is 13 amino acids long. The CDR3 loop reads CASSLGSGLEQYF. CDR3 bases: TGTGCCAGCAGTTTAGGATCAGGGCTAGAGCAGTACTTC.

The V and J genes are TRBV6-1 and TRBJ1-1; D gene unclear. The CDR3 loop spans 12 amino acids. Trimming left V 10 bases short and J 4 bases short, with 13 bases between. Germline V gene lookup returns CDR1 MNHNS and CDR2 SASEGT. CDR3 region: CATRGWRTEAFF. In DNA form, the CDR3 reads TGTGCCACCCGTGGGTGGCGCACTGAAGCTTTCTTT.

This clone has only one observation. The chain links TRBV5-6 to TRBJ2-1; D may be TRBD1 (6 bases). Germline V gene data show CDR1 as SGHDT and CDR2 as YYEEEE. The CDR3 contains 13 residues. The ends were cut back, 1 base at V and 5 bases at J, with 7 bases in the middle. The DNA for the CDR3 is TGTGCCAGCAGCTTGTACAGGGACAATGAGCAGTTCTTC. Protein sequence: CASSLYRDNEQFF. The complete variable domain, with remaining parts taken from reference TRBV5-6 and TRBJ2-1, reads DAGVTQSPTHLIKTRGQQVTLRCSPKSGHDTVSWYQQALGQGPQFIFQYYEEEERQRGNFPDRFSGHQFPNYSSELNVNALLLGDSALYLCASSLYRDNEQFFGPGTRLTVL.

This rearrangement joins TRBV28 to TRBJ2-1; 8 nucleotides line up with TRBD1. Germline assignment: CDR1 MDHEN and CDR2 SYDVKM. CDR3 length equals 15 residues. The ends lost 3 bases at V and 1 base at J; junction bases unmatched: 2. The DNA for the CDR3 is TGTGCCAGCAGTTTCGGACAGGGATCCTACAATGAGCAGTTCTTC. Residues: CASSFGQGSYNEQFF.

The rearrangement uses TRBV6-1 and TRBJ2-7; TRBD1 or TRBD2 may be the D gene (6 bases each). This CDR3 region has 16 residues. Trimming took 2 bases from V and 3 from J, leaving 17 bases between them. CDR1 is MNHNS and CDR2 is SASEGT in the germline V gene. The CDR3 loop reads CASSETLWTAGYEQYF. The CDR3 DNA is TGTGCCAGCAGTGAAACTCTCTGGACAGCGGGCTACGAGCAGTACTTC.

In regard to this clone: The same CDR3 is also encoded by other DNA sequences in this sample. The rearrangement uses TRBV29-1 and TRBJ2-7; 8 nucleotides agree with TRBD1. With 1 base clipped from V and 0 bases from J, the junction kept 8 bases outside the gene matches. From germline, CDR1 is SQVTM and CDR2 ANQGSEA. The CDR3 length is 16 residues. The DNA for the CDR3 is TGCAGCGTTGAAGTCCTGGACAGGGTAAACTCCTACGAGCAGTACTTC. Its translation: CSVEVLDRVNSYEQYF.

The rearrangement links TRBV6-6 to TRBJ1-4; TRBD1 aligns across 9 bases. V was clipped by 6 bases and J by 8 bases; unmatched bases: 13. Germline CDR1 is MNHNY and CDR2 is SVGAGI (reference sequence). CDR3 length equals 16 residues. CDR3 amino acids: CASSLLDRGVAEKLFF. CDR3 DNA sequence: TGTGCCAGCAGCCTACTCGACAGGGGGGTCGCGGAAAAACTGTTTTTT.

This clone was observed once. This chain joins TRBV6-5 and TRBJ2-3; D tentatively reads TRBD1 or TRBD2 (6 bases each). The CDR3 has 15 residues. Germline assignment: CDR1 MNHEY and CDR2 SVGAGI. The V end lost 0 bases, the J end lost 4 bases, and 11 bases lay between the germline ends. CDR3 sequence reads: CASSYSGGSSDTQYF. The CDR3 nucleotides are TGTGCCAGCAGTTACTCGGGGGGCAGCTCAGATACGCAGTATTTT.

The chain is built from TRBV12-5 and TRBJ2-6; 7 bases are a match to TRBD1. CDR1 is LGHNT, CDR2 FRNRAP, per germline. The CDR3 spans 17 residues. The V gene end was trimmed by 3 bases and the J gene end by 2 bases; junction bases not matched to a gene: 7. This CDR3 reads CASGFSTGSTGANVLTF. Here the CDR3 DNA reads TGTGCTAGTGGTTTCTCGACAGGGAGTACTGGGGCCAACGTCCTGACTTTC.

The V gene is TRBV13, the J gene TRBJ2-7; 10 bases agree with TRBD1. The CDR3 totals 14 residues. The trim removed 5 bases at V and 3 bases at J, leaving 4 bases unmatched. Per the germline V gene, CDR1 is PRHDT and CDR2 is FYEKMQ (reference sequence). The CDR3 region is CASSIRTGGYEQYF. CDR3 sequence (DNA): TGTGCCAGCAGCATCAGGACAGGGGGCTACGAGCAGTACTTC.

There are a few counts of this clone. This chain connects TRBV6-5 to TRBJ2-7; D perhaps matches TRBD1 (6 bases). CDR3 size: 15 residues. In germline, CDR1 is MNHEY, CDR2 SVGAGI. Trimming took off 0 bases at V and 3 bases at J, with 12 bases between the two ends. Here the CDR3 DNA reads TGTGCCAGCAGTTACTCGGCAGGGGAACTCTACGAGCAGTACTTC. It translates to CASSYSAGELYEQYF.

As for this clone: Its ends do not fully match the called genes, so a read error is possible. The chain links TRBV28 to TRBJ1-5; D gene uncertain. Germline V gives CDR1 MDHEN, CDR2 SYDVKM. This CDR3 spans 16 amino acids. Here the CDR3 reads CASSLSFGEPYQPQHF. Written as DNA, the CDR3 is TGTGCCAGCAGCTTATCATTCGGAGAGCCGTATCAGCCCCAGCATTTT. The entire variable domain, with the rest obtained from reference TRBV28 and TRBJ1-5, is as follows: DVKVTQSSRYLVKRTGEKVFLECVQDMDHENMFWYRQDPGLGLRLIYFSYDVKMKEKGDIPEGYSVSREKKERFSLILESASTNQTSMYLCASSLSFGEPYQPQHFGDGTRLSIL.

V gene TRBV6-5 combines with J gene TRBJ1-1; tentatively, D is TRBD1 (6 bases). With 6 bases removed from V and 8 bases from J, the gap between germline ends came to 22 bases. Germline CDR1 reads MNHEY; CDR2 reads SVGAGI. The CDR3 is 15 residues long. CDR3 amino acids: CASRITGSRINEAFF. In nucleotides, the CDR3 is TGTGCCAGCAGGATTACAGGGAGTCGGATCAACGAAGCTTTCTTT.

J is TRBJ2-7 and V is TRBV10-2, with 8 bases aligning to TRBD1. Germline CDR1 reads WSHSY; CDR2 reads SAAADI. The CDR3 sequence is 14 residues long. The V segment lost 0 bases and the J segment 4 bases; nucleotides outside the gene matches: 2. The DNA for the CDR3 is TGCGCCAGCAGTGAGTCGACAGGGGCGTACGAGCAGTACTTC. Amino acids: CASSESTGAYEQYF.

The CDR3 bases are TGCAGCGTTGATACAGGAGGGGTCTATGGCTACACCTTC. Its translation is CSVDTGGVYGYTF. The chain joins TRBV29-1 to TRBJ1-2; D might be TRBD1 (5 bases). Germline V CDR1 and CDR2: SQVTM, ANQGSEA. Trimming stripped 3 bases from V and 4 bases from J, with 12 bases between. The CDR3 consists of 13 residues.

This clone was counted a few times. The chain recombines TRBV6-5 with TRBJ2-2, with D possibly called TRBD1 or TRBD2 (6 bases each). Germline CDR1 reads MNHEY; CDR2 reads SVGAGI. V shed 2 bases and J shed 1 base, with 8 bases lying between them. The CDR3 is made up of 15 amino acids. This chain's CDR3 is CASSYEGGNTGELFF. The CDR3 DNA is TGTGCCAGCAGTTACGAGGGGGGGAACACCGGGGAGCTGTTTTTT.

The V gene is TRBV4-1, the J gene TRBJ2-4; no clear D. Germline V CDR1 and CDR2: MGHRA, YSYEKL. The CDR3 sequence is 17 residues long. Trimming cost V 1 base and J 0 bases, with 13 bases left between them. CDR3 DNA sequence: TGCGCCAGCAGCCAAGTTTTCGGCTTCCTAGCCAAAAACATTCAGTACTTC. This translates into CASSQVFGFLAKNIQYF.

V and J are TRBV11-3 and TRBJ2-3; D not resolved. The V gene lost 4 bases and the J gene lost 6 bases, with 11 bases spanning the gap. Germline assignment: CDR1 SGHNT and CDR2 YENEEA. This CDR3 has 13 amino acids. The CDR3 bases are TGTGCCAGCAGCTCCGACCATGGGGATACGCAGTATTTT. It encodes CASSSDHGDTQYF.

CDR3 sequence: CSVEAPGQGARDTEAFF. CDR3 nucleotide sequence: TGCAGCGTTGAAGCTCCGGGACAGGGGGCGAGGGACACTGAAGCTTTCTTT. This sequence joins TRBV29-1 and TRBJ1-1, with TRBD1 matching over 12 bases. With V trimmed by 1 base and J by 3 bases, 9 bases remained unmatched. The CDR3 is 17 amino acids. Germline-derived CDR1 and CDR2 are SQVTM and ANQGSEA.

The genes are TRBV4-1 and TRBJ1-5, with a possible D match to TRBD1 (5 bases). CDR3 length equals 16 residues. Germline V gene data show CDR1 as MGHRA and CDR2 as YSYEKL. V lost 4 bases, J lost 0 bases, and 13 bases lay in between. CDR3 DNA: TGCGCCAGCAGCCCAACCAGACAGTATAGCAATCAGCCCCAGCATTTT. Protein sequence: CASSPTRQYSNQPQHF.

The rearrangement links TRBV27 to TRBJ2-2, with a weak D call TRBD1 (6 bases). Trimming left V 6 bases short and J 3 bases short, with 11 bases between. This CDR3 contains 14 residues. The germline gives CDR1 MNHEY, CDR2 SMNVEV (reference sequence). CDR3 DNA sequence: TGTGCCAGCAGCTACAGGGTATACACCGGGGAGCTGTTTTTT. Protein: CASSYRVYTGELFF.

This CDR3 reads CASSTDRVNEKLFF. CDR3 DNA sequence: TGTGCCAGCAGTACCGACAGGGTTAATGAAAAACTGTTTTTT. This rearrangement joins TRBV5-5 to TRBJ1-4; 7 bases are shared with TRBD1. Germline trimming cut 5 bases from V and 4 bases from J; bases unmatched to any gene: 5. This CDR3 is built from 14 residues. The germline gives CDR1 SGHKS, CDR2 YYEKEE (reference sequence).

The chain joins TRBV6-6 to TRBJ1-1; D unclear. The germline gives CDR1 MNHNY, CDR2 SVGAGI (reference sequence). V gave up 1 base and J gave up 3 bases, with 9 bases separating them. This CDR3 spans 14 amino acids. The CDR3, as DNA: TGTGCCAGCAGTTACTTTAGTGGGGACACTGAAGCTTTCTTT. It encodes CASSYFSGDTEAFF.

The genes are TRBV5-1 and TRBJ1-1, with 10 bases fitting TRBD1. The germline gives CDR1 SGHRS, CDR2 YFSETQ. J lost 4 bases, V lost 4 bases, and 4 bases had no gene match. This CDR3 has 14 amino acids. The CDR3 DNA reads as TGCGCCAGCAGCCCCTGGACAGGGGGCACTGAAGCTTTCTTT. It yields the protein CASSPWTGGTEAFF.

This sequence joins TRBV29-1 and TRBJ2-1; perhaps TRBD2 as D (6 bases). This CDR3 spans 15 amino acids. Germline values: CDR1 SQVTM, CDR2 ANQGSEA. V was pared by 2 bases and J by 3 bases, with 14 bases between. CDR3 protein: CSVEIYGRHYNEQFF. The CDR3 DNA follows: TGCAGCGTTGAAATCTACGGGAGACACTACAATGAGCAGTTCTTC.

V and J are TRBV28 and TRBJ1-1, with D maybe TRBD1 (6 bases). V lost 3 bases to trimming and J lost 6 bases, with 11 bases between them. This CDR3 spans 13 amino acids. Per the germline V gene, CDR1 is MDHEN and CDR2 is SYDVKM. The CDR3 sequence is CASSLARGSEAFF. In nucleotides, the CDR3 is TGTGCCAGCAGTTTGGCCAGGGGCTCTGAAGCTTTCTTT.

The chain is built from TRBV5-1 and TRBJ2-6, with D uncertain. The CDR3 is 17 amino acids. Deletions cut 4 bases from V and 0 bases from J, with 14 bases between. Germline V CDR1 and CDR2: SGHRS, YFSETQ. The CDR3 region has the DNA TGCGCCAGCAGCGCAGATTCGCGGCCCTCTGGGGCCAACGTCCTGACTTTC. This translates into CASSADSRPSGANVLTF.